This TCR beta chain was sequenced in a study of T cells in Graves' hyperthyroidism and ophthalmopathy. About the research overall: At initial diagnosis, before any treatment had begun, peripheral blood was obtained.

This clonotype was counted ten times or more. Amplification targeted TCR beta CDR3 regions from RNA transcripts. A set of HTBI primers served as the primers for a first-round RT-PCR of the TCR CDR3. TCRdb ran MiXCR on the multiplex PCR reads and lists one entry per CDR3 protein. This table holds 400,000 or so distinct CDR3 sequences, around 15% found once. Source material: blood. The origin of this receptor is a woman in her thirties with Graves' ophthalmopathy.

CDR3 nucleotide sequence: TGTGCCAGCTCACCTACTAGCGGACCCAATGAGCAGTTCTTC. This encodes CASSPTSGPNEQFF. The V call is TRBV18, the J call TRBJ2-1; 8 bases are shared with TRBD2. The CDR3 sequence is 14 residues long. J was trimmed by 6 bases and V by 3 bases; bases with no gene match: 4. The germline CDR1 and CDR2 sequences are KGHSH and LQKENI.